This T cell receptor beta chain came from a study of radiation and T cells in renal cell carcinoma. Method: immunoSEQ multiplex PCR; TCRdb's copy keeps in-frame clones and lacks some. The table records 130,000 or so clones, approximately 87% of them present only once. The time point here: baseline pretreatment blood. The treatment was: 15 Gy SBRT to primary tumor, nephrectomy 4 weeks later. A note on this clone: Antigen: not known.

General observations from the study: In blood, top tumor clones expanded by 2 weeks, shrinking by 4.

Sequenced here: blood, sampled from a patient whose treatment included radiotherapy and nephrectomy. The receptor was isolated from a woman between 45 and 60 years old with renal cell carcinoma.

The DNA for the CDR3 is TGTGCCAGCAGCCCACCCGGGACAGCCTACAATGAGCAGTTCTTC. Translated: CASSPPGTAYNEQFF. V gene TRBV25-1 combines with J gene TRBJ2-1, with 7 bases lining up with TRBD1. Losses at the gene ends were 6 bases for V and 2 bases for J; bases not matched to a gene: 7. The germline gives CDR1 MGHDK, CDR2 SYGVNS. CDR3 length equals 15 residues. Drawing the rest from reference TRBV25-1 and TRBJ2-1, the complete variable domain is EADIYQTPRYLVIGTGKKITLECSQTMGHDKMYWYQQDPGMELHLIHYSYGVNSTEKGDLSSESTVSRIRTEHFPLTLESARPSHTSQYLCASSPPGTAYNEQFFGPGTRLTVL.